The entry that follows covers one TCR beta chain sequence. This sample is part of a study of blood T cell repertoires in COVID-19. The wider study: The United States, Italy and Spain were the sources of the acute and convalescent COVID-19 samples.

Original analysis: Amplification from reference gene primers served as the basis for estimated nucleated cell counts. Using immunoSEQ multiplex PCR, the repertoire was profiled, and TCRdb retains in-frame clones only, with some absent. That table is the source of V, J and clone size, and D and trimming were worked out from the DNA. The sample yields roughly 360,000 clones, 81% seen once. Specimen: peripheral blood. The receptor's source is a human donor with acute or convalescent COVID-19. The donor label of this sample is uncertain.

The CDR3 DNA is TGTGCCAGCAGTTACTCGAAACTTATTCGGGACACCATATATTTT. It codes for CASSYSKLIRDTIYF. The V gene is TRBV6-5, the J gene TRBJ1-3; no clear D gene. The CDR3 runs to 15 residues. Trimming left V 0 bases short and J 8 bases short, with 14 bases between. Germline CDR1 MNHEY, CDR2 SVGAGI.